The sample holds a few counts of the clone carrying this TCR beta chain. The antigen remains unidentified. This entry comes from a study of T cell repertoires in aging, cancer and after chemotherapy. Whole-study context: Six age groups, ranging from 30 or younger to 70 or older, included the donors.

CDR1 and CDR2 (germline): SGHTA, FQGTGA. The CDR3 consists of 13 residues. V shed 3 bases and J shed 4 bases, with 10 bases lying between them. TRB rearrangements spanning V, D and J were amplified using mixed TRB-A/B primers. In TCRdb, the multiplex PCR reads were re-called with MiXCR into one record per CDR3 protein. This sample has 4,000 to 5,500 distinct CDR3 sequences; less than 30% occur once, and the top ten carry 11%. General study points: Age-matched healthy donors had significantly more diverse, less clonal blood TCR repertoires than untreated cancer patients.

TCR beta rearrangements were amplified from peripheral blood genomic DNA. Sequenced input: blood. The rearrangement uses TRBV7-3 and TRBJ2-7; perhaps TRBD1 as D (6 bases). The receptor was isolated from a human donor with a solid tumor. The CDR3 here is CASSLSQGYEQYF. In DNA, the CDR3 is TGTGCCAGCAGCTTGAGCCAGGGGTACGAGCAGTACTTC.